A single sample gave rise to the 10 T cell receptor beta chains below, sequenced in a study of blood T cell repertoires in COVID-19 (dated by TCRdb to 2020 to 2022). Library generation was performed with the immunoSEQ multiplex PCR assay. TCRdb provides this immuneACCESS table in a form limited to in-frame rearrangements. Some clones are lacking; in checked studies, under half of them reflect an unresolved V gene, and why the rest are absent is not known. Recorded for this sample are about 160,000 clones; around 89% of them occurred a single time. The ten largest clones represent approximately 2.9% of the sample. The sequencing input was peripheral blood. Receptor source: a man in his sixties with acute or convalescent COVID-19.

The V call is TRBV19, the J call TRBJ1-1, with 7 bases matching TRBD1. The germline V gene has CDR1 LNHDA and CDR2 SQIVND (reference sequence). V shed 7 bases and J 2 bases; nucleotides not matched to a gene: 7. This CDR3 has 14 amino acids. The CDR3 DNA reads TGTGCCAGTACCCAGACAGGGAGAAACACTGAAGCTTTCTTT. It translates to CASTQTGRNTEAFF.

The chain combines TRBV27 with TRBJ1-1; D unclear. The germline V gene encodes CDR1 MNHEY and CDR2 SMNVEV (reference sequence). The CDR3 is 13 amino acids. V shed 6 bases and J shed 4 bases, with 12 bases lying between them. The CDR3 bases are TGTGCCAGCAGCACCGTCGGGAGCACTGAAGCTTTCTTT. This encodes CASSTVGSTEAFF.

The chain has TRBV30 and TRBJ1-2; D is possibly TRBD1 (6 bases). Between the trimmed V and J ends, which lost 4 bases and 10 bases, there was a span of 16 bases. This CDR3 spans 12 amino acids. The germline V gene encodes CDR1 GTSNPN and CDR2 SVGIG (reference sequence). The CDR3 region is CAWTPTGIIYTF. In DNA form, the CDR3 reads TGTGCCTGGACGCCCACAGGGATAATCTACACCTTC.

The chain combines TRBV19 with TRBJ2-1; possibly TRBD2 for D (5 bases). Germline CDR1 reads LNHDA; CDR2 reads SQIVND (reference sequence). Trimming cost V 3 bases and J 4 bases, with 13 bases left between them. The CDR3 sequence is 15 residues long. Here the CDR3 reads CASSIRGGGYNEQFF. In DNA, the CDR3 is TGTGCCAGTAGTATCCGAGGAGGAGGATACAATGAGCAGTTCTTC. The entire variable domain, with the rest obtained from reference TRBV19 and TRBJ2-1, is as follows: DGGITQSPKYLFRKEGQNVTLSCEQNLNHDAMYWYRQDPGQGLRLIYYSQIVNDFQKGDIAEGYSVSREKKESFPLTVTSAQKNPTAFYLCASSIRGGGYNEQFFGPGTRLTVL.

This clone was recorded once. The CDR3 reads CASSDPSGVANIQYF. Written as DNA, the CDR3 is TGTGCCAGCAGTGATCCTAGCGGGGTTGCAAACATTCAGTACTTC. The rearrangement joins TRBV2 to TRBJ2-4; 9 bases line up with TRBD2. J was trimmed by 6 bases and V by 3 bases; bases with no gene match: 6. This CDR3 region has 15 residues. Per germline, CDR1 SNHLY and CDR2 FYNNEI. The entire variable domain, with the rest obtained from reference TRBV2 and TRBJ2-4, is as follows: EPEVTQTPSHQVTQMGQEVILRCVPISNHLYFYWYRQILGQKVEFLVSFYNNEISEKSEIFDDQFSVERPDGSNFTLKIRSTKLEDSAMYFCASSDPSGVANIQYFGAGTRLSVL.

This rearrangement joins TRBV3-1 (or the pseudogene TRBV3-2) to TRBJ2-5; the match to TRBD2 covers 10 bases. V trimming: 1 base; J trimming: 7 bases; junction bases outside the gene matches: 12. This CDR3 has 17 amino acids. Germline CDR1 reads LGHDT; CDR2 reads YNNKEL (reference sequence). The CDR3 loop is CASSQGALAGHSGTQYF. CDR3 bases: TGTGCCAGCAGCCAAGGGGCACTAGCGGGGCACTCGGGGACCCAGTACTTC.

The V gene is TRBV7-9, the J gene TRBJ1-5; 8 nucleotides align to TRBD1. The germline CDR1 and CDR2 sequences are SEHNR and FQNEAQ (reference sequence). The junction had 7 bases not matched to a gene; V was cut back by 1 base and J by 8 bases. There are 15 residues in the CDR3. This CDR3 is CASSLDQGAGEPQHF. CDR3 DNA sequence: TGTGCCAGCAGCTTAGATCAGGGGGCGGGCGAGCCCCAGCATTTT.

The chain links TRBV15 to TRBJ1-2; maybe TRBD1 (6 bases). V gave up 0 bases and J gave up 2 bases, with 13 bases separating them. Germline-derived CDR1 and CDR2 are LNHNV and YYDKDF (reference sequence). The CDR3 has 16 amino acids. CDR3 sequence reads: CATSRDLNRDNYGYTF. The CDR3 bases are TGTGCCACCAGCAGAGATTTGAACAGGGACAACTATGGCTACACCTTC.

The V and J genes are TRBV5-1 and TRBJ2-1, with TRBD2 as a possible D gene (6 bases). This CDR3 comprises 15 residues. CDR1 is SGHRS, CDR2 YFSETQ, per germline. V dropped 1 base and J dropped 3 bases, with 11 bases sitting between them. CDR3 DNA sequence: TGCGCCAGCAGCTTGACGGGAGACTTCTACAATGAGCAGTTCTTC. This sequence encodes CASSLTGDFYNEQFF.

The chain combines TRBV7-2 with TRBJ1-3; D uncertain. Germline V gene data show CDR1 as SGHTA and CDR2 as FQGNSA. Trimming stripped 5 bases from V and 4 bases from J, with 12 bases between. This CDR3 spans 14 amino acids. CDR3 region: CASSLGTGGNTIYF. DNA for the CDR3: TGTGCCAGCAGCCTCGGCACGGGAGGAAACACCATATATTTT.